This record looks at one TCR beta chain sequence and its context. Its matching antigen is unknown. Within the sample, other DNA sequences also encode this same CDR3. Treatment reported: oral pan-JAK inhibitor, 5-10 mg twice daily. Germline V gene lookup returns CDR1 GTSNPN and CDR2 SVGIG (reference sequence). This CDR3 region has 12 residues. V lost 2 bases, J lost 2 bases, and 6 bases lay in between. This specimen comes from a study of CD8+ T cells in alopecia areata. The overall study: Treated patients received oral tofacitinib, 5 to 10 mg twice daily.

RNA, once extracted, was reverse transcribed into cDNA for use as the sequencing template. The table came from immunoSEQ multiplex PCR; TCRdb's copy has only in-frame clones and leaves some out. The table has approximately 150,000 clones, about 85% seen once. Overall study results and limits: Many expanded lesional clones persisted in scalp and blood during tofacitinib treatment.

The starting material was CD8+ T cells sorted from blood, obtained at week 4, from a patient treated with tofacitinib. The rearrangement links TRBV30 to TRBJ2-5, with D possibly called TRBD1 or TRBD2 (5 bases each). This TCR came from a human donor with alopecia areata. The CDR3 is CAWSWGQETQYF. The CDR3 DNA reads TGTGCCTGGAGTTGGGGGCAAGAGACCCAGTACTTC.